One and the same sample provided the 31 T cell receptor beta chains below, sequenced in a study of graft-versus-host responses after intestinal transplantation. Clones were sequenced by immunoSEQ multiplex PCR, and TCRdb holds only the in-frame ones, with some missing. The sample holds 75,000 to 95,000 clones; approximately 90% are singletons and the top ten take around 0.37%. Their target antigens are unknown. The specimen was unstimulated CD4+ T cells sorted from spleen or lymph node cells, collected before transplant. These TCRs come from a human donor who was the organ donor for an intestinal transplant.

In its sample, this clone was seen once. The chain employs TRBV6-5 and TRBJ1-2; 9 positions agree with TRBD1. CDR3 length equals 15 residues. The V gene's germline CDR1 is MNHEY and CDR2 SVGAGI. V lost 5 bases, J lost 4 bases, and 8 bases stayed unmatched. DNA of the CDR3: TGTGCCAGCAGTCCACAGGGGGCGCTGGGCTATGGCTACACCTTC. This sequence encodes CASSPQGALGYGYTF.

The gene calls are TRBV28 and TRBJ2-7, with 10 bases fitting TRBD2. Unmatched junction bases numbered 7, after V lost 8 bases and J lost 6 bases. Per the germline V gene, CDR1 is MDHEN and CDR2 is SYDVKM. The CDR3 runs to 13 residues. The CDR3, as DNA: TGTGCCAGCGGGGCTAGCGGGAGTCGCGAGCAGTACTTC. Encoded protein: CASGASGSREQYF.

The rearrangement joins TRBV7-9 to TRBJ2-3; possible D gene TRBD1, 6 bases. CDR1 SEHNR and CDR2 FQNEAQ come from the germline V gene (reference sequence). With 10 bases removed from V and 0 bases from J, the gap between germline ends came to 14 bases. The CDR3 runs 14 residues. The CDR3 DNA reads as TGTGCCACCCAGGGGTGGGCAAGCACAGATACGCAGTATTTT. Translation: CATQGWASTDTQYF.

The chain links TRBV28 to TRBJ2-7; no clear D. V was cut by 3 bases and J by 0 bases, with 12 bases left in between. This CDR3 region has 15 residues. CDR1 and CDR2 from the germline V gene are MDHEN and SYDVKM. CDR3 residues: CASSFLGAFSYEQYF. The DNA of the CDR3 is TGTGCCAGCAGTTTTTTGGGCGCCTTCTCCTACGAGCAGTACTTC.

V and J are TRBV5-4 and TRBJ2-5; 14 bases agree with TRBD2. J was trimmed by 3 bases and V by 0 bases; bases with no gene match: 1. Per germline, CDR1 SGHNT and CDR2 YYREEE (reference sequence). The length of the CDR3 is 16 residues. This CDR3 is CASSLGLAGGEETQYF. CDR3 DNA sequence: TGTGCCAGCAGCTTGGGACTAGCGGGGGGGGAAGAGACCCAGTACTTC. The variable domain in full, with the rest retrieved from reference TRBV5-4 and TRBJ2-5, is ETGVTQSPTHLIKTRGQQVTLRCSSQSGHNTVSWYQQALGQGPQFIFQYYREEENGRGNFPPRFSGLQFPNYSSELNVNALELDDSALYLCASSLGLAGGEETQYFGPGTRLLVL.

The chain recombines TRBV6-5 with TRBJ1-2; TRBD1 agrees at 7 bases. Germline CDR1 is MNHEY and CDR2 is SVGAGI. The CDR3 is made up of 14 amino acids. V lost 6 bases, J lost 4 bases, and 8 bases stayed unmatched. CDR3: CASRPRGRSYGYTF. The CDR3 DNA follows: TGTGCCAGCAGGCCAAGGGGGCGCAGCTATGGCTACACCTTC.

This clone was seen more than once but under ten times. This rearrangement joins TRBV6-5 to TRBJ2-2; D not certain. V lost 2 bases to trimming and J lost 8 bases, with 6 bases between them. CDR1 and CDR2 (germline): MNHEY, SVGAGI. The CDR3 runs to 12 residues. CDR3 residues: CASSYVSGELFF. The CDR3, as DNA: TGTGCCAGCAGTTACGTCTCGGGGGAGCTGTTTTTT.

The rearrangement links TRBV4-1 to TRBJ2-6; TRBD1 matches at 8 bases. Trimming took 1 base from V and 1 from J; bases not matched to a gene: 6. The CDR3 has 18 amino acids. Looked up from germline, CDR1 is MGHRA and CDR2 is YSYEKL. CDR3 in DNA: TGCGCCAGCAGCCAAGGCTGGACAGGGCAATCTGGGGCCAACGTCCTGACTTTC. Its translation: CASSQGWTGQSGANVLTF.

The rearrangement links TRBV28 to TRBJ2-1, with 8 bases lining up with TRBD1. The germline gives CDR1 MDHEN, CDR2 SYDVKM. J gave up 4 bases and V 3 bases, and 14 bases lay outside the gene matches. The CDR3 covers 18 residues. CDR3 bases: TGTGCCAGCAGTTTCCGGGGGTGGGGGCAGGGGGCATACAATGAGCAGTTCTTC. Translating it yields CASSFRGWGQGAYNEQFF. Together with reference TRBV28 and TRBJ2-1, the CDR3 gives the full variable domain: DVKVTQSSRYLVKRTGEKVFLECVQDMDHENMFWYRQDPGLGLRLIYFSYDVKMKEKGDIPEGYSVSREKKERFSLILESASTNQTSMYLCASSFRGWGQGAYNEQFFGPGTRLTVL.

The chain uses TRBV29-1 and TRBJ1-2; 9 positions match TRBD1. J was trimmed by 5 bases and V by 4 bases; bases with no gene match: 2. Germline CDR1 is SQVTM and CDR2 is ANQGSEA. This CDR3 has 12 residues. Here the CDR3 reads CSVGTGVYGYTF. In DNA, the CDR3 is TGCAGCGTTGGGACAGGGGTTTATGGCTACACCTTC.

The chain joins TRBV25-1 to TRBJ2-5; TRBD2 is a possible D gene (5 bases). CDR1 and CDR2 from the germline V gene are MGHDK and SYGVNS. The CDR3 consists of 13 residues. V shed 2 bases and J shed 3 bases, with 7 bases lying between them. CDR3 sequence: CASSEAGKETQYF. CDR3 in DNA: TGTGCCAGCAGTGAAGCCGGGAAAGAGACCCAGTACTTC. The variable domain in full, completed from reference TRBV25-1 and TRBJ2-5, reads EADIYQTPRYLVIGTGKKITLECSQTMGHDKMYWYQQDPGMELHLIHYSYGVNSTEKGDLSSESTVSRIRTEHFPLTLESARPSHTSQYLCASSEAGKETQYFGPGTRLLVL.

This clone was counted a single time. V is TRBV29-1 and J is TRBJ1-4; TRBD1 agrees at 7 bases. The CDR3 totals 13 residues. The junction had 6 bases not matched to a gene; V was cut back by 6 bases and J by 5 bases. Germline V CDR1 and CDR2: SQVTM, ANQGSEA. CDR3 loop: CSVSGQLNEKLFF. As DNA, the CDR3 is TGCAGCGTATCGGGACAGCTCAATGAAAAACTGTTTTTT.

The chain has TRBV5-1 and TRBJ1-2; D is uncertain. Looked up from germline, CDR1 is SGHRS and CDR2 is YFSETQ. V shed 5 bases and J shed 4 bases, with 21 bases lying between them. The CDR3 is 16 residues long. The CDR3 spells CASRRPLRGRTYGYTF. CDR3 DNA sequence: TGCGCCAGCAGAAGGCCTCTACGCGGGAGGACCTATGGCTACACCTTC.

This chain uses TRBV28 with TRBJ1-6; tentatively, D is TRBD1 (5 bases). Trimming stripped 7 bases from V and 6 bases from J, with 10 bases between. The CDR3 sequence is 13 residues long. CDR1 is MDHEN, CDR2 SYDVKM, per germline. CDR3 region: CASTTGVNSPLHF. In nucleotides, the CDR3 is TGTGCCAGCACTACGGGGGTTAATTCACCCCTCCACTTT.

This clone was recorded only once. The rearrangement joins TRBV11-1 to TRBJ2-1; 9 nucleotides match TRBD2. Trimming removed 7 bases from V and 8 bases from J; junction bases left unmatched: 9. The CDR3 consists of 14 residues. Germline V gene sequence: CDR1 SGHAT, CDR2 FQDESV (reference sequence). CDR3 region: CASMWREGPHEQFF. CDR3 DNA: TGTGCCAGCATGTGGCGGGAGGGCCCCCATGAGCAGTTCTTC.

In this sample, this clone turned up once. The chain recombines TRBV10-2 with TRBJ1-3; a possible D gene is TRBD1 (6 bases). Trimming stripped 2 bases from V and 3 bases from J, with 11 bases between. Germline V gives CDR1 WSHSY, CDR2 SAAADI. The CDR3 totals 15 residues. CDR3 in DNA: TGCGCCAGCAGTGAGAATCAGGGGCATGGAAACACCATATATTTT. As protein: CASSENQGHGNTIYF.

This chain uses TRBV29-1 with TRBJ2-3; 10 nucleotides match TRBD1. CDR1 is SQVTM and CDR2 is ANQGSEA in the germline V gene. V shed 6 bases, J shed 1 base, and the junction held 4 bases outside the gene matches. The length of the CDR3 is 14 residues. The CDR3 is CSVGGTGGTDTQYF. The CDR3 DNA reads as TGCAGCGTGGGGGGGACAGGGGGCACAGATACGCAGTATTTT.

The chain employs TRBV2 and TRBJ1-5; D perhaps matches TRBD1 (5 bases). The CDR3 spans 13 residues. V lost 6 bases and J 1 base, leaving 7 bases between the germline ends. Germline assignment: CDR1 SNHLY and CDR2 FYNNEI. CDR3 region: CASRGPSNQPQHF. CDR3 nucleotides: TGTGCCAGCAGGGGGCCCAGCAATCAGCCCCAGCATTTT.

As for this clone: The DNA is omitted, as the CDR3 cannot be located on it reliably, and the CDR3 follows TCRdb's listing. J is TRBJ2-2 and V is TRBV28; TRBD2 is the table's D call, not checked against the DNA. CDR1 is MDHEN and CDR2 is SYDVKM in the germline V gene. The CDR3 length equals 15 residues, ends included. CDR3 sequence: CASILASGSTGELFF.

V usage is TRBV23-1 and J usage is TRBJ2-5, with a weak D call TRBD2 (5 bases). TRBV23-1 is marked as an open reading frame, function uncertain. V shed 2 bases and J shed 0 bases, with 10 bases lying between them. The CDR3 consists of 15 residues. The CDR3, as DNA: TGCGCCAGCAGTCAAGCCGTGCGGGACCAAGAGACCCAGTACTTC. Protein product: CASSQAVRDQETQYF.

Note on this clone: At the DNA level, this CDR3 is encoded by other sequences in the same sample as well. The gene calls are TRBV14 and TRBJ1-1; no clear D gene. The CDR3 has 13 amino acids. The V end was cut by 3 bases, the J end by 3 bases, with 8 bases between. Germline V CDR1 and CDR2: SGHDN, FVKESK. In DNA form, the CDR3 reads TGTGCCAGCAGCCAGGGTCTAGACACTGAAGCTTTCTTT. As protein: CASSQGLDTEAFF. The whole variable domain, remainder taken from reference TRBV14 and TRBJ1-1, is EAGVTQFPSHSVIEKGQTVTLRCDPISGHDNLYWYRRVMGKEIKFLLHFVKESKQDESGMPNNRFLAERTGGTYSTLKVQPAELEDSGVYFCASSQGLDTEAFFGQGTRLTVV.

The chain employs TRBV18 and TRBJ2-3; the match to TRBD2 covers 10 bases. The germline V gene encodes CDR1 KGHSH and CDR2 LQKENI. The trim removed 1 base at V and 7 bases at J, leaving 14 bases unmatched. This CDR3 is built from 18 residues. CDR3 nucleotides: TGTGCCAGCTCACCACTCGGGGGGAGCGGGAGGGCCGAGAATACGCAGTATTTT. As protein: CASSPLGGSGRAENTQYF.

CDR3 in DNA: TGTGCCAGCAGCCAAGATACTAGGACTGAGCAGTTCTTC. Amino acids: CASSQDTRTEQFF. The rearrangement links TRBV4-2 to TRBJ2-1; D is possibly TRBD2 (5 bases). CDR1 LGHNA and CDR2 YNFKEQ come from the germline V gene. This CDR3 has 13 residues. The V end was cut by 0 bases, the J end by 9 bases, with 9 bases between.

V usage is TRBV25-1 and J usage is TRBJ2-7; no clear D gene. V lost 3 bases and J lost 9, with 24 bases in between. CDR1 is MGHDK, CDR2 SYGVNS, per germline. The CDR3 contains 16 residues. The CDR3 sequence is CASSEPGDPSIGRQYF. The DNA for the CDR3 is TGTGCCAGCAGTGAGCCGGGTGACCCAAGTATTGGCAGGCAGTACTTC.

The chain is built from TRBV6-6 and TRBJ1-1; no firm D call. CDR3 length: 14 residues. Germline V gene lookup returns CDR1 MNHNY and CDR2 SVGAGI (reference sequence). Trimming removed 3 bases at V and 1 base at J, with 9 bases between. This chain's CDR3 is CASSYPEQNTEAFF. The DNA of the CDR3 is TGTGCCAGCAGTTATCCCGAACAGAACACTGAAGCTTTCTTT.

The chain links TRBV29-1 to TRBJ2-1; the match to TRBD1 covers 9 bases. The germline V gene has CDR1 SQVTM and CDR2 ANQGSEA. The CDR3 is 13 amino acids. Unmatched junction bases numbered 10, after V lost 8 bases and J lost 8 bases. CDR3 loop: CSFSGTGNYEQFF. The CDR3 nucleotides read TGCAGCTTCTCCGGGACAGGGAACTATGAGCAGTTCTTC.

The genes are TRBV6-1 and TRBJ2-3, with 8 bases that match TRBD2. J gave up 3 bases and V 5 bases, and 7 bases lay outside the gene matches. CDR3 length: 15 residues. Germline-derived CDR1 and CDR2 are MNHNS and SASEGT. CDR3 nucleotides: TGTGCCAGCAGTTTAGCGGGAAGGGGGACAGATACGCAGTATTTT. Translated, it gives CASSLAGRGTDTQYF.

The V gene is TRBV25-1, the J gene TRBJ2-5; tentatively, D is TRBD1 (8 bases). Germline CDR1 MGHDK, CDR2 SYGVNS. Trimming removed 5 bases at V and 7 bases at J, with 11 bases between. The CDR3 sequence is 12 residues long. This CDR3 reads CASSTGGGTQYF. The CDR3, as DNA: TGTGCCAGCAGTACAGGGGGGGGGACCCAGTACTTC.

The chain is built from TRBV30 and TRBJ2-7; 9 nucleotides agree with TRBD1. The CDR3 is 13 residues long. Germline lookup yields CDR1 GTSNPN and CDR2 SVGIG (reference sequence). V dropped 5 bases and J dropped 2; count of bases not matched to a gene: 4. The CDR3 sequence: CAWSGTGTYEQYF. CDR3 nucleotides: TGTGCCTGGTCCGGGACAGGGACCTACGAGCAGTACTTC.

This sequence joins TRBV6-1 and TRBJ1-4, with TRBD1 matching 7 bases. This CDR3 spans 15 amino acids. Germline CDR1 reads MNHNS; CDR2 reads SASEGT. V lost 3 bases and J lost 4; bases outside the gene matches: 5. DNA of the CDR3: TGTGCCAGCAGTGAGGTACAGGGGTTTAATGAAAAACTGTTTTTT. Its protein is CASSEVQGFNEKLFF.

In DNA, the CDR3 is TGTGCCAGCAGCGTACTACCGGGACAGGGATTCTATGGCTACACCTTC. Translated: CASSVLPGQGFYGYTF. The chain links TRBV7-2 to TRBJ1-2; 9 bases map to TRBD1. The CDR3 sequence is 16 residues long. Unmatched junction bases numbered 11, after V lost 5 bases and J lost 4 bases. Germline V gives CDR1 SGHTA, CDR2 FQGNSA.